Listed below are T cell receptor beta chains from one sample, sequenced in a study of cytomegalovirus exposure and HLA in healthy donors. Sequencing used immunoSEQ multiplex PCR; TCRdb keeps in-frame clones, though not all of them. Of around 95,000 clones listed, 85% are singletons. The sequencing input was PBMCs. These receptors came from a man between 18 and 35 years old in good health and CMV-seropositive. Both conserved end residues are part of each CDR3. A D gene is named only where the DNA matches it firmly. Some rows mark clone size as missing; the rest say once, few, many or name a class of expanded clone.

v_gene,abundance,d_gene,j_gene,CDR3nt,CDR3aa
TRBV19,.,.,TRBJ2-6,TGTGCCAGTAGTGACAGGACGCGCGGGGGGGCCAACGTCCTGACTTTC,CASSDRTRGGANVLTF
TRBV5-1,.,.,TRBJ1-3,TGCGCCAGCAGCTTGGCGGGATCTGGAAACACCATATATTTT,CASSLAGSGNTIYF
TRBV29-1,.,.,TRBJ2-3,TGCAGCGTCGGGAGGGACAGGGTCACAGATACGCAGTATTTT,CSVGRDRVTDTQYF
TRBV11-3,.,.,TRBJ1-3,TGTGCCAGCAGCTTAGAAACAGGACCCTCTGGAAACACCATATATTTT,CASSLETGPSGNTIYF
TRBV9,.,TRBD2,TRBJ2-3,TGTGCCAGCAGCGTGAGTAGCGGGAGCGGGCTGACAGATACGCAGTATTTT,CASSVSSGSGLTDTQYF
TRBV4-1,.,TRBD2,TRBJ2-4,TGCGCCAGCAGCCGGGGAGGGGCGGGAGGCCCCGGCAAAAACATTCAGTACTTC,CASSRGGAGGPGKNIQYF
TRBV5-1,.,TRBD2,TRBJ2-1,TGCGCCAGCAGCCCTGGACTAGGGGAGCAGTTCTTC,CASSPGLGEQFF
TRBV9,.,.,TRBJ2-7,TGTGCCAGCAGCGCCCACCCTCTCGGCGAGCAGTACTTC,CASSAHPLGEQYF
TRBV30,few,.,TRBJ2-1,TGTGCCTGGAGTCAGGGTTCCTACAATGAGCAGTTCTTC,CAWSQGSYNEQFF
TRBV19,.,.,TRBJ2-5,TGTGCCAGTAGTACTCCGGGACTGCAAGAGACCCAGTACTTC,CASSTPGLQETQYF
TRBV28,.,TRBD1,TRBJ2-7,TGTGCCAGCAGTTTTTTATCTGGGACAGGCTACGAGCAGTACTTC,CASSFLSGTGYEQYF
TRBV5-1,.,.,TRBJ1-3,TGCGCCAGCAGCCTGCTATATAACTCTGGAAACACCATATATTTT,CASSLLYNSGNTIYF
TRBV11-2,.,.,TRBJ1-1,TGTGCCAGCAAAGCTATGAACACTGAAGCTTTCTTT,CASKAMNTEAFF
TRBV30,.,.,TRBJ1-4,TGTGCCTGGAGTGTACGGGGGAATGTGATAAATGAAAAACTGTTTTTT,CAWSVRGNVINEKLFF
TRBV11-2,once,TRBD1,TRBJ1-2,TGTGCCAGCAGCTCTATTGCAGGGGGCCCCCCTTATGGCTACACCTTC,CASSSIAGGPPYGYTF
TRBV5-1,.,TRBD1,TRBJ2-7,TGCGCCAGCAGCTTACAGGGGGCCTACGAGCAGTACTTC,CASSLQGAYEQYF
TRBV9,few,TRBD1,TRBJ2-1,TGTGCCAGCAGCGTAGACGGGACAGCGTACAATGAGCAGTTCTTC,CASSVDGTAYNEQFF
TRBV11-3,.,.,TRBJ1-4,TGTGCCAGCAGCTTAGTCAGTGAAAAACTGTTTTTT,CASSLVSEKLFF
TRBV7-3,.,TRBD1,TRBJ2-5,TGTGCCAGCAGTTTCGGACAGGGGGCCGGTGAGACCCAGTACTTC,CASSFGQGAGETQYF
TRBV4-1,few,TRBD1,TRBJ1-2,TGCGCCAGCAGCCAAGAATTCGACAGGGACGCCTATGGCTACACCTTC,CASSQEFDRDAYGYTF
TRBV5-1,.,TRBD2,TRBJ2-1,TGCGCCAGCAGCTTGGTTGTCCTATTTAGCGGGAGCTACAATGAGCAGTTCTTC,CASSLVVLFSGSYNEQFF
TRBV2,few,.,TRBJ1-5,TGTGCCAGCCAGCAGGCCACTCAGCCCCAGCATTTT,CASQQATQPQHF
TRBV1,.,.,TRBJ1-1,TGCACCAGCAGCCAAGAGGGGGGACGCACTGAAGCTTTCTTT,CTSSQEGGRTEAFF
TRBV6-1,.,.,TRBJ2-3,TGTGCCAGCAGTGAAAGTAAGGGACACTATACGCAGTATTTT,CASSESKGHYTQYF
TRBV2,few,TRBD1,TRBJ1-5,TGTGCCAGCAGCCCCGACAGGGATCAGCCCCAGCATTTT,CASSPDRDQPQHF
TRBV10-1,.,.,TRBJ1-2,TGCGCCAGCAGTCCACAGGGATATCTCGTTGGCTACACCTTC,CASSPQGYLVGYTF
TRBV2,.,.,TRBJ2-5,TGTGCCAGCCACCTTGCCGGAGAGACCCAGTACTTC,CASHLAGETQYF